This entry concerns a single T cell receptor (beta chain). The entry originates in a study of T cells expressing NK-cell markers. The CDR3 is 16 residues long. Germline V gene lookup returns CDR1 MGHRA and CDR2 YSYEKL. Following a re-call of the 5' RACE reads, TCRdb has one entry per CDR3 protein and lacks DNA. The sample features fewer than 550,000 distinct CDR3 sequences, with roughly 1.4% in its top ten. The TCR comes from a woman aged 50 to 60 in good health. This chain connects TRBV4-1 to TRBJ2-5; TCRdb calls TRBD2, which cannot be checked without DNA. The sequenced material came from blood T cells: a sorted CD56 or NKG2C T cell subset, CD4+ or CD8+ T cells, or bulk PBMC T cells (not recorded which). This CDR3 is CASSQDQGTLQETQYF.